This paragraph reports one T cell receptor (beta chain). Its cognate antigen is unknown. This specimen includes other DNA sequences encoding the same CDR3. The sample is drawn from a study of T cells in localized non-small cell lung cancer. Study-level results: Across samples, adjacent lung featured a median roughly 50 of the top 100 tumor clones. Because sequencing included only one region (of the tumor), heterogeneity remains possible. A denser population of T cells in blood accompanied longer overall survival.

Produced via immunoSEQ multiplex PCR; TCRdb's table is partial and in-frame only. This table holds 61,000 or so clones, more than 80% found once. From germline, CDR1 is SGDLS and CDR2 YYNGEE. The CDR3 length is 16 residues. Trimming pared 0 bases from V and 0 bases from J, leaving 9 bases between. This chain uses TRBV9 with TRBJ2-2, with D possibly matching TRBD2 (6 bases). The sample in question was peripheral blood, obtained before any cancer treatment. The receptor was isolated from a woman aged 35 to 70 with stage I lung adenocarcinoma. Here the CDR3 DNA reads TGTGCCAGCAGCGTAGCAGGGACTGCGAACACCGGGGAGCTGTTTTTT. This encodes CASSVAGTANTGELFF.